This T cell receptor beta chain was observed in a study of stem cell transplantation in POMP-related autoinflammatory disease. The repertoire was sequenced with immunoSEQ multiplex PCR; TCRdb's copy has only in-frame clones and lacks some. The table records tens of thousands of clones, roughly 90% of them present only once. The CDR3 length is 13 residues. Germline V lookup: CDR1 SGHTA, CDR2 FQGNSA. V shed 3 bases and J shed 2 bases, with 8 bases lying between them. The chain links TRBV7-2 to TRBJ2-7; D not resolved. The sample here was CD4+ T cells from PBMCs, taken after stem cell transplantation. The receptor comes from a human patient with POMP-related autoinflammation and immune dysregulation (PRAID). The graft donor may have given rise to some T cells. CDR3 sequence reads: CASSFAGPYEQYV. In DNA, the CDR3 is TGTGCCAGCAGCTTTGCCGGACCCTACGAGCAGTACGTC.